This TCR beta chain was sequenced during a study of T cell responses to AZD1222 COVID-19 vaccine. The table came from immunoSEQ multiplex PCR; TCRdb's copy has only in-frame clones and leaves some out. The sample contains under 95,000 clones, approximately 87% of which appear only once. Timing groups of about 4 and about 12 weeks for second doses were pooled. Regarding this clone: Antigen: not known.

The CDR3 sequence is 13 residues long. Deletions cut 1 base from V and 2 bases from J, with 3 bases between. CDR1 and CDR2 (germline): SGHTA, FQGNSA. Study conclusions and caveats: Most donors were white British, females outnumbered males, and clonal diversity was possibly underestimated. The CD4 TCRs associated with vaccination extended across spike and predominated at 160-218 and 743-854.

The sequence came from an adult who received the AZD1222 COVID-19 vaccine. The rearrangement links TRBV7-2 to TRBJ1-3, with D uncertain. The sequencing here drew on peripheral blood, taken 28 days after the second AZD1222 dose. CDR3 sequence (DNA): TGTGCCAGCAGCTTAGGGACTGGAAACACCATATATTTT. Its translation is CASSLGTGNTIYF.